This T cell receptor (beta chain) was retrieved from a study of T-cell reconstitution after alpha-beta-depleted transplantation in children. Library preparation (for TCRbeta) was performed with unique molecular identifiers. TCRdb re-called the PCR reads through MiXCR, storing one row per CDR3 protein. The data hold about a million distinct CDR3 sequences, with roughly 29% observed a single time. General study findings and limits: Once a year had passed after transplant, T-cell counts and diversity came mostly from newly produced T cells. There were reportedly several hundred expanded graft clones from which alpha-beta T cells came about two months after transplant.

The sample holds a few counts of this clonotype. Its target is not known. This receptor was identified in a boy in the first two years of life who had a stem cell transplant for SCID, so the T cells may come from the graft donor. Sequenced here: PBMCs, mostly from graft donor cells, sampled 360 days after TCRalphabeta/CD19-depleted stem cell transplant.

The CDR3 DNA sequence: TGTGCCAGCAGAGGACAGGGGGTTTACTACAATGAGCAGTTCTTC. This codes for CASRGQGVYYNEQFF. The genes are TRBV28 and TRBJ2-1; TRBD1 matches at 10 bases. Germline V CDR1 and CDR2: MDHEN, SYDVKM. V was pared by 6 bases and J by 3 bases, with 5 bases of the junction left unmatched. The CDR3 is 15 residues long.